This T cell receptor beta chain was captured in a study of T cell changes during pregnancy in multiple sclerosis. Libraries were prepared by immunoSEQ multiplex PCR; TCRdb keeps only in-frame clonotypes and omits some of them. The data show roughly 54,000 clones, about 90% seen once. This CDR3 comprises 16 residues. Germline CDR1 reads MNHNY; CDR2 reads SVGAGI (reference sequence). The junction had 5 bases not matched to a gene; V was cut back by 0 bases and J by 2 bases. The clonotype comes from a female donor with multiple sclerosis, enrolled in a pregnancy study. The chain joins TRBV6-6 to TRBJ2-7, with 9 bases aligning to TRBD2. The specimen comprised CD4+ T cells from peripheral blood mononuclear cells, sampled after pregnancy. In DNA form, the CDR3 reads TGTGCCAGCAGTTACTCAACGAGCGGGAGGCCCTACGAGCAGTACTTC. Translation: CASSYSTSGRPYEQYF.